Listed below are T cell receptor beta chains from one sample, sequenced in a study of T cell repertoires in cytomegalovirus infection. TCRdb redid the calling of the reads with MiXCR, one entry per CDR3 protein. The table has 55,000 to 85,000 distinct CDR3 sequences, 3% to 4.5% seen once. Sequencing input: PBMCs. These receptors were taken from a human donor in good health (CMV status not recorded). Some clones in this sample may be carry-over from other donors' samples. Each CDR3 is given with its conserved first and last residue.

V gene: TRBV3-1
J gene: TRBJ2-7
CDR3 length: 15
CDR3 protein: CASSQGWGSGYEQYF

V gene: TRBV7-2
J gene: TRBJ2-5
CDR3 length: 16
CDR3 protein: CASSFAGGGPQETQYF

V gene: TRBV28
J gene: TRBJ1-2
CDR3 length: 12
CDR3 protein: CAIGRGLGGYTF

V gene: TRBV4-3
J gene: TRBJ2-7
CDR3 length: 14
CDR3 protein: CASSQELAGYEQYF

V gene: TRBV7-8
J gene: TRBJ2-1
CDR3 length: 16
CDR3 protein: CASSLAASGVLGEQFF

V gene: TRBV28
J gene: TRBJ2-1
CDR3 length: 13
CDR3 protein: CASSPGFENEQFF

V gene: TRBV12-3/TRBV12-4
J gene: TRBJ1-2
CDR3 length: 15
CDR3 protein: CASSLTDRGAHGYTF

V gene: TRBV2
J gene: TRBJ2-1
CDR3 length: 11
CDR3 protein: CLVGSYNEQFF

V gene: TRBV7-2
J gene: TRBJ1-2
CDR3 length: 15
CDR3 protein: CASSPVRQGFSGYTF

V gene: TRBV7-6
J gene: TRBJ2-5
CDR3 length: 15
CDR3 protein: CASNRQGKLGETQYF

V gene: TRBV6-6
J gene: TRBJ2-3
CDR3 length: 12
CDR3 protein: CASSPPSDTQYF